A selection of T cell receptor beta chains follows, all from one sample in a study of cytomegalovirus exposure and HLA in healthy donors. Data came from immunoSEQ multiplex PCR; TCRdb stores just in-frame clones and leaves some out. The data hold about 160,000 clones, with over 80% observed a single time. The source material was PBMCs. The receptors originated from a young man in good health and CMV-seropositive. Both conserved end residues are part of each CDR3. A D gene is named only where the DNA matches it firmly. Clone size, where shown, is once, few, many, or a class for clones that have expanded.

D,V,size,J,CDR3,DNA
-,TRBV12-5,-,TRBJ2-5,CASGLGVGAPQTETQYF,TGTGCTAGTGGTTTGGGAGTGGGGGCACCCCAAACAGAGACCCAGTACTTC
-,TRBV12-5,-,TRBJ2-2,CASGLRRFRGRTGELFF,TGTGCTAGTGGTTTGCGACGCTTCAGGGGAAGAACCGGGGAGCTGTTTTTT
TRBD1,TRBV19,-,TRBJ1-5,CASTGTGSPVQPQHF,TGTGCCAGTACCGGGACAGGGTCCCCGGTCCAGCCCCAGCATTTT
TRBD1,TRBV2,once,TRBJ2-7,CASSGTGSYEQYF,TGTGCCAGCAGTGGGACAGGGTCCTACGAGCAGTACTTC
TRBD2,TRBV5-4,-,TRBJ2-1,CASSGGTSGGASLFF,TGTGCCAGCAGCGGAGGGACTAGCGGGGGGGCGTCACTGTTCTTC
-,TRBV11-2,few,TRBJ2-5,CASSLGSGDRETQYF,TGTGCCAGCAGCTTAGGATCAGGGGATAGGGAGACCCAGTACTTC
-,TRBV7-3,-,TRBJ1-5,CASSLGPNQPQHF,TGTGCCAGCAGCTTAGGCCCTAATCAGCCCCAGCATTTT
TRBD2,TRBV6-5,-,TRBJ2-7,CASRFGLEVDEQYF,TGTGCCAGCAGATTCGGACTAGAAGTGGACGAGCAGTACTTC
-,TRBV5-8,-,TRBJ1-2,CASSLLRMRDYYYGYTF,TGTGCCAGCAGCTTGCTACGGATGAGGGATTACTACTATGGCTACACCTTC
-,TRBV10-1,few,TRBJ2-7,CASSEGRYYEQYF,TGCGCCAGCAGTGAGGGCCGATACTACGAGCAGTACTTC
TRBD2,TRBV2,-,TRBJ2-1,CASSPQTSGNNEQFF,TGTGCCAGCAGTCCTCAGACTAGCGGAAACAATGAGCAGTTCTTC
TRBD1,TRBV10-1,once,TRBJ2-2,CASSEPEGGGMPGELFF,TGCGCCAGCAGTGAGCCTGAAGGGGGCGGAATGCCCGGGGAGCTGTTTTTT
TRBD1,TRBV19,once,TRBJ1-5,CASSILGGPERPQHF,TGTGCCAGTAGTATTCTAGGGGGCCCCGAAAGGCCCCAGCATTTT
TRBD1,TRBV10-1,-,TRBJ2-4,CASSESRGQGLGNIQYF,TGCGCCAGCAGTGAGAGTCGGGGACAGGGGCTGGGGAACATTCAGTACTTC
TRBD2,TRBV5-8,-,TRBJ2-3,CASSPWGTSGAPTDTQYF,TGTGCCAGCAGCCCATGGGGGACTAGCGGGGCCCCCACAGATACGCAGTATTTT
TRBD1,TRBV6-5,-,TRBJ1-1,CASSNRQGMGAFF,TGTGCCAGCAGCAACCGACAGGGAATGGGAGCTTTCTTT
TRBD2,TRBV9,-,TRBJ2-5,CASSREGRGGRETQYF,TGTGCCAGCAGCCGGGAAGGCCGGGGGGGCCGGGAGACCCAGTACTTC
-,TRBV10-3,once,TRBJ2-7,CAISFIQGKGFSYEQYF,TGTGCCATCAGTTTCATACAGGGAAAAGGGTTCTCCTACGAGCAGTACTTC
TRBD2,TRBV4-3,-,TRBJ2-1,CASSQPSGGLSEQFF,TGCGCCAGCAGCCAACCTAGCGGGGGGCTTAGTGAGCAGTTCTTC
-,TRBV4-2,-,TRBJ2-3,CASSIDSRDTQYF,TGTGCCAGCTCTATAGACAGTCGAGATACGCAGTATTTT
TRBD1,TRBV6-5,-,TRBJ2-7,CASSYARDRVSYEQYF,TGTGCCAGCAGTTACGCCCGGGACAGGGTCTCCTACGAGCAGTACTTC
-,TRBV5-8,-,TRBJ1-5,CASSRQVNQPQHF,TGTGCCAGCAGCAGGCAGGTCAATCAGCCCCAGCATTTT
-,TRBV7-9,-,TRBJ1-2,CASSFETDYGYTF,TGTGCCAGCAGCTTCGAAACGGACTATGGCTACACCTTC
-,TRBV6-1,-,TRBJ2-7,CASSVVRGSYEQYF,TGTGCCAGCAGTGTGGTCAGGGGCTCCTACGAGCAGTACTTC
-,TRBV6-5,-,TRBJ1-3,CASSYGILSGNTIYF,TGTGCCAGCAGTTACGGCATCCTCTCTGGAAACACCATATATTTT
-,TRBV6-5,-,TRBJ1-6,CASSYNTPGPSPLHF,TGTGCCAGCAGTTACAATACCCCAGGGCCTTCACCCCTCCACTTT